Listed here are 18 T cell receptor beta chains from one sample, sequenced in a study of breast tumors, draining lymph nodes, adjacent tissues. One entry per CDR3 protein results from TCRdb running MiXCR on the multiplex PCR reads. The sample has some 130,000 distinct CDR3 sequences; about 20% are singletons. Axillary draining lymph nodes of breast cancer patients supplied the node samples. Material: axillary lymph node tissue. These receptors were obtained from a female donor with breast cancer. Some clones in this sample may be carry-over from other donors' samples.

This clonotype was detected ten times or more. The rearrangement links TRBV10-3 to TRBJ2-7, with TRBD2 identical over 10 bases. V lost 3 bases to trimming and J lost 6 bases; unmatched junction nucleotides: 8. The germline V gene encodes CDR1 ENHRY and CDR2 SYGVKD. There are 15 residues in the CDR3. CDR3 sequence: CAISDPLAGQGEQYF. The CDR3 coding sequence is TGTGCCATCAGTGACCCACTAGCGGGGCAGGGCGAGCAGTACTTC.

This clonotype was seen ten or more times. This chain uses TRBV20-1 with TRBJ2-7; D is ambiguous. CDR1 and CDR2 (germline): DFQATT, SNEGSKA (reference sequence). The V end lost 4 bases, the J end lost 2 bases, and 12 bases lay between the germline ends. The CDR3 totals 13 residues. As DNA, the CDR3 is TGCAGTGCTATTGCGCCGTCTACCTACGAGCAGTACTTC. Translating it yields CSAIAPSTYEQYF.

This clonotype was recorded many times. The V and J genes are TRBV19 and TRBJ1-6, with TRBD1 matching 10 bases. Germline-derived CDR1 and CDR2 are LNHDA and SQIVND (reference sequence). CDR3 size: 14 residues. Trimming removed 8 bases from V and 6 bases from J; junction bases left unmatched: 4. As DNA, the CDR3 is TGTGCCAGTGCCGGGACAGGGGCTAATTCACCCCTCCACTTT. This translates into CASAGTGANSPLHF.

This clonotype was counted only a few times. The rearrangement links TRBV6-6 to TRBJ2-5, with 10 nucleotides matching TRBD2. Losses at the gene ends were 4 bases for V and 2 bases for J; bases not matched to a gene: 10. The germline V gene has CDR1 MNHNY and CDR2 SVGAGI (reference sequence). The CDR3 extends over 17 amino acids. CDR3 protein: CASSWSGSGGVQETQYF. Here the CDR3 DNA reads TGTGCCAGCAGTTGGTCGGGGAGCGGGGGGGTACAAGAGACCCAGTACTTC.

The sample holds a few counts of this clonotype. This sequence may be a read error, since a much larger clone differs from it by one base. The CDR3 end shows no conserved phenylalanine or tryptophan, and so a read error is likely. V gene TRBV6-5 combines with J gene TRBJ1-6; D possibly corresponds to TRBD1 (5 bases). V dropped 0 bases and J dropped 9 bases, with 15 bases sitting between them. Germline assignment: CDR1 MNHEY and CDR2 SVGAGI. This CDR3 spans 16 amino acids. The CDR3 spells CASSYSIRQGTSPLHL. CDR3 sequence (DNA): TGTGCCAGCAGTTACTCGATACGGCAGGGAACTTCACCCCTCCACCTT.

Comments on this clonotype: Given a much more abundant clone one base away, this may be a read error. The rearrangement joins TRBV12-3 or TRBV12-4 to TRBJ2-1; possibly TRBD2 for D (6 bases). The CDR3 extends over 14 amino acids. V was trimmed by 5 bases and J by 3 bases, leaving 11 bases between them. In DNA form, the CDR3 reads TGTGCCAGCAGTCTTGCGGGGCTCTACAATGAGCAGTTCTTC. The encoded protein is CASSLAGLYNEQFF.

The genes are TRBV5-5 and TRBJ1-1; 10 bases align to TRBD1. The germline V gene has CDR1 SGHKS and CDR2 YYEKEE (reference sequence). V lost 2 bases and J lost 2; bases outside the gene matches: 6. There are 16 residues in the CDR3. The CDR3: CASSLQTGGLNTEAFF. The CDR3 bases are TGTGCCAGCAGCTTACAGACAGGGGGCCTCAACACTGAAGCTTTCTTT.

This clonotype was counted many times. The chain employs TRBV6-1 and TRBJ1-4; D unresolved. Trimming pared 2 bases from V and 12 bases from J, leaving 19 bases between. Germline CDR1 reads MNHNS; CDR2 reads SASEGT. There are 15 residues in the CDR3. The DNA of the CDR3 is TGTGCCAGCAGTGAAAGAGTCATGACCCTGGTAGAACTGTTTTTT. It encodes CASSERVMTLVELFF.

This clonotype was seen repeatedly, ten times or more. The CDR3 loop reads CASSIRQGGQPQHF. The CDR3 region has the DNA TGTGCCAGTAGTATTAGGCAGGGAGGCCAGCCCCAGCATTTT. The chain has TRBV19 and TRBJ1-5; D may be TRBD1 (5 bases). Between the trimmed V and J ends, which lost 3 bases and 7 bases, there was a span of 13 bases. This CDR3 has 14 residues. The germline V gene has CDR1 LNHDA and CDR2 SQIVND (reference sequence).

This rearrangement joins TRBV30 to TRBJ2-3; D unclear. Trimming removed 4 bases from V and 2 bases from J, with 1 base in between. The CDR3 sequence is 10 residues long. CDR1 and CDR2 from the germline V gene are GTSNPN and SVGIG (reference sequence). This chain's CDR3 is CAWTTDTQYF. In nucleotides, the CDR3 is TGTGCCTGGACCACAGATACGCAGTATTTT.

Note on this clonotype: A single base separates this from a much larger clone, so it may be a read error. The rearrangement links TRBV9 to TRBJ2-1; possible D gene TRBD2, 6 bases. The CDR3 runs to 15 residues. The germline CDR1 and CDR2 sequences are SGDLS and YYNGEE. The CDR3 sequence: CASSVATGSYDEQFF. The CDR3 nucleotides read TGTGCCAGCAGCGTAGCCACCGGGAGCTACGATGAGCAGTTCTTC.

With regard to this clonotype: The CDR3 does not end in the conserved phenylalanine or tryptophan, so this is likely a read error. This chain links TRBV20-1 with TRBJ2-2; 9 nucleotides line up with TRBD2. CDR1 and CDR2 from the germline V gene are DFQATT and SNEGSKA (reference sequence). The V segment lost 3 bases and the J segment 6 bases; nucleotides outside the gene matches: 5. The CDR3 is 14 residues long. CDR3 sequence (DNA): TGCAGTGCTAGGGGGGGCGGGGGGGCCGGGGAGCTGTTTCTT. Its translation: CSARGGGGAGELFL.

Ten or more counts support this clonotype. In nucleotides, the CDR3 is TGTGCCACCAGTGATCCTGGACTAGCGGGGTTCACCGGGGAGCTGTTTTTT. The encoded protein is CATSDPGLAGFTGELFF. The chain carries TRBV24-1 and TRBJ2-2, with 12 positions matching TRBD2. CDR3 size: 17 residues. The junction had 5 bases not matched to a gene; V was cut back by 3 bases and J by 4 bases. Germline loops: CDR1 KGHDR, CDR2 SFDVKD.

In regard to this clonotype: With a much larger clone just one base away, this may be a read error. The chain uses TRBV7-3 and TRBJ2-1, with a tentative D call TRBD2 (5 bases). The CDR3 covers 14 residues. V lost 5 bases and J 12 bases, leaving 20 bases between the germline ends. The V gene's germline CDR1 is SGHTA and CDR2 FQGTGA. CDR3 in amino acids: CASSPPGEWNGQFF. CDR3 sequence (DNA): TGTGCCAGCAGCCCGCCTGGGGAGTGGAACGGGCAGTTCTTC.

This clonotype was seen repeatedly, ten times or more. The V and J genes are TRBV5-6 and TRBJ1-2, with unresolved D. The length of the CDR3 is 14 residues. The germline CDR1 and CDR2 sequences are SGHDT and YYEEEE. Trimming pared 4 bases from V and 6 bases from J, leaving 16 bases between. The CDR3 region is CASSIRMATDGYTF. The CDR3 nucleotides read TGTGCCAGCAGCATCCGGATGGCGACCGATGGCTACACCTTC.

This clonotype was detected ten times or more. V is TRBV7-9 and J is TRBJ2-1; tentatively, D is TRBD2 (5 bases). Trimming left V 2 bases short and J 8 bases short, with 16 bases between. From germline, CDR1 is SEHNR and CDR2 FQNEAQ (reference sequence). The CDR3 runs to 15 residues. The CDR3, as DNA: TGTGCCAGCAGCTTATGGGTGAGGGTTCGAGATGAGCAGTTCTTC. Encoded protein: CASSLWVRVRDEQFF.

This clonotype showed up many times. V and J are TRBV14 and TRBJ2-7, with D hard to call. Germline V gene lookup returns CDR1 SGHDN and CDR2 FVKESK. The V end was cut by 4 bases, the J end by 3 bases, with 16 bases between. This CDR3 has 15 residues. The CDR3 DNA follows: TGTGCCAGCAGCCCTTTTTCCAGCGTCGACTACGAGCAGTACTTC. Encoded protein: CASSPFSSVDYEQYF.

About this clonotype: This clone may be a read error of a much larger clone one base away. The chain joins TRBV29-1 to TRBJ2-5; D possibly matches TRBD1 or TRBD2 (6 bases each). The CDR3 length is 13 residues. The V end lost 7 bases, the J end lost 5 bases, and 17 bases lay between the germline ends. Germline V gene lookup returns CDR1 SQVTM and CDR2 ANQGSEA. The CDR3, as DNA: TGCAGCGCCTCGGGCAGGGGAGGTGAGACCCAGTACTTC. Its translation is CSASGRGGETQYF.